The rows below give T cell receptor beta chains drawn from one sample of a study of radiation and T cells in renal cell carcinoma. TCRdb's table, derived via immunoSEQ multiplex PCR, lists solely in-frame clones and lacks some. The sample lists approximately 140,000 clones; 88% were seen once. Source: blood, taken from a patient whose treatment included radiotherapy and nephrectomy. All receptors derive from a woman in her 70s with renal cell carcinoma. CDR3s include the opening cysteine and the closing phenylalanine or tryptophan. Each record gives: V gene, clone size, J gene, D gene, CDR3 length, CDR3 DNA, CDR3 protein. A D gene is named only where the DNA matches it firmly. For some rows the clone size is stated as once, few or many, or as a class when expanded; others skip it.

TRBV5-4	NA	TRBJ2-1	NA	13	TGTGCCAGCAGCGGGGGCTCCTACAATGAGCAGTTCTTC	CASSGGSYNEQFF
TRBV5-1	NA	TRBJ2-2	TRBD1	14	TGCGCCAGCAGCTTGGATAGGGGGCTTGGGGAGCTGTTTTTT	CASSLDRGLGELFF
TRBV27	NA	TRBJ2-7	NA	14	TGTGCCAGCAGCCACGACAGGCTAGCCTACGAGCAGTACTTC	CASSHDRLAYEQYF
TRBV11-3	NA	TRBJ2-2	TRBD2	17	TGTGCCAGCAGCTTAGGAGCCAGCGGGGCGAACACCGGGGAGCTGTTTTTT	CASSLGASGANTGELFF
TRBV28	NA	TRBJ2-2	NA	14	TGTGCCAGCAGTTTAGACGGGGCGGGCGGGGAGCTGTTTTTT	CASSLDGAGGELFF
TRBV13	NA	TRBJ1-5	NA	14	TGTGCCAGCAGCATTGGGGGGCTGGGGCAGCCCCAGCATTTT	CASSIGGLGQPQHF
TRBV7-3	NA	TRBJ1-6	NA	13	TGTGCCAGCAGCCCGACCCAGGATTCACCCCTCCACTTT	CASSPTQDSPLHF
TRBV28	NA	TRBJ2-7	NA	11	TGTGCCACCCGGGACACCCTCGAGCAGTACTTC	CATRDTLEQYF
TRBV28	NA	TRBJ2-7	TRBD2	14	TGTGCCAGCAGTCCCGGGACTAAAGAGTACGAGCAGTACTTC	CASSPGTKEYEQYF
TRBV10-3	NA	TRBJ1-3	NA	15	TGTGCCATCAGTGAGTCTGGGAGCTCTGGAAACACCATATATTTT	CAISESGSSGNTIYF
TRBV7-9	NA	TRBJ1-1	NA	14	TGTGCCAGCAGCCCGACGGAGATAAACACTGAAGCTTTCTTT	CASSPTEINTEAFF
TRBV5-1	NA	TRBJ1-1	NA	14	TGCGCCAGCAGCTTAGGACCCGCGAACACTGAAGCTTTCTTT	CASSLGPANTEAFF
TRBV5-1	NA	TRBJ2-2	NA	14	TGCGCCAGCAGCCAGGAGGCAGTCACCGGGGAGCTGTTTTTT	CASSQEAVTGELFF
TRBV7-2	NA	TRBJ1-5	NA	15	TGTGCCAGCAGCCCCCTGCCGGGGGTGGGTCAGCCCCAGCATTTT	CASSPLPGVGQPQHF
TRBV7-8	NA	TRBJ1-6	TRBD1	15	TGTGCCAGCAGCTTAGCGACAGGGGGTTGGTCACCCCTCCACTTT	CASSLATGGWSPLHF
TRBV30	NA	TRBJ2-7	TRBD1	13	TGTGCCTGGAGTGAACAGGGGTTGAGGGAGCAGTACTTC	CAWSEQGLREQYF
TRBV6-4	few	TRBJ1-1	NA	13	TGTGCCAGCAGGGCCGGAGGAGGGACTGAAGCTTTCTTT	CASRAGGGTEAFF
TRBV6-5	NA	TRBJ1-5	NA	15	TGTGCCAGCAGTCGTGACAGCTATAGCAATCAGCCCCAGCATTTT	CASSRDSYSNQPQHF
TRBV30	NA	TRBJ1-2	TRBD1	14	TGTGCCTGGAGCCTGACAGGGAACGTGGGAGGCTACACCTTC	CAWSLTGNVGGYTF
TRBV11-2	NA	TRBJ1-1	NA	15	TGTGCCAGCAGCTTTCGGCCAGGGAAGCACACTGAAGCTTTCTTT	CASSFRPGKHTEAFF
TRBV5-6	once	TRBJ1-4	TRBD1	15	TGTGCCAGCAGCTTGGGTACAGGGGGAGGTGAAAAACTGTTTTTT	CASSLGTGGGEKLFF
TRBV6-8	few	TRBJ1-1	NA	16	TGTGCCAGCAGTTACCCGACCCGGGCAGGGAGCACTGAAGCTTTCTTT	CASSYPTRAGSTEAFF
TRBV2	NA	TRBJ1-6	NA	12	TGTGCCAGCAGTGGGACAACCTCACCCCTCCACTTT	CASSGTTSPLHF
TRBV29-1	NA	TRBJ1-1	NA	13	TGCAGCGGTGGGGTGGGCCCTGGGACTGAAGCTTTCTTT	CSGGVGPGTEAFF
TRBV2	NA	TRBJ1-3	NA	15	TGTGCCAGCAGTGAAACGCGTTATGGGAAGCACACCATATATTTT	CASSETRYGKHTIYF
TRBV19	NA	TRBJ1-3	NA	15	TGTGCCAGTACCACTTCGAGGGTGGGAGGAAACACCATATATTTT	CASTTSRVGGNTIYF
TRBV7-2	NA	TRBJ1-1	NA	13	TGTGCCAGCAGCTACACAGGGCGGACTGAAGCTTTCTTT	CASSYTGRTEAFF
TRBV27	NA	TRBJ1-6	NA	15	TGTGCCAGCAGCTTGGACTCAACACCCAATTCACCCCTCCACTTT	CASSLDSTPNSPLHF
TRBV5-1	once	TRBJ1-4	NA	14	TGCGCCAGCAGCTTGGAAGCTGCTAATGAAAAACTGTTTTTT	CASSLEAANEKLFF
TRBV6-1	NA	TRBJ2-3	NA	13	TGTGCCAGCAGGTCCAGTTGGGGAGATACGCAGTATTTT	CASRSSWGDTQYF
TRBV6-5	NA	TRBJ2-7	NA	15	TGTGCCAGCAGTTACCGGTTTTCAAGCGCCTACGAGCAGTACTTC	CASSYRFSSAYEQYF